This T cell receptor beta chain stems from a study of OX40 agonist ivuxolimab in advanced cancers. Here immunoSEQ multiplex PCR was the method, and the copy in TCRdb shows in-frame clones only, minus some. The sample carries roughly 64,000 clones, about 90% recorded once. General observations from the study: The work left the antigen specificity of expanded peripheral T cells undetermined. Both blood CD4+ and CD8+ T cells showed clonal growth by week 6 at 0.1 to 3.0 mg/kg.

The CDR3 is 15 amino acids. Germline loops: CDR1 SNHLY, CDR2 FYNNEI. J was trimmed by 2 bases and V by 6 bases; bases with no gene match: 7. Comment on this clone: Its antigen is as yet unknown.

V gene TRBV2 combines with J gene TRBJ2-7; 10 nucleotides match TRBD2. This clonotype was obtained from an adult with an advanced solid tumor such as melanoma, head and neck, liver or kidney cancer. The material was CD4+ or CD8+ T cells sorted from blood, obtained in a trial of the OX40 agonist ivuxolimab. The CDR3 loop reads CASRPSGRGTYEQYF. The CDR3 DNA sequence: TGTGCCAGCAGACCCAGCGGGAGGGGTACCTACGAGCAGTACTTC.